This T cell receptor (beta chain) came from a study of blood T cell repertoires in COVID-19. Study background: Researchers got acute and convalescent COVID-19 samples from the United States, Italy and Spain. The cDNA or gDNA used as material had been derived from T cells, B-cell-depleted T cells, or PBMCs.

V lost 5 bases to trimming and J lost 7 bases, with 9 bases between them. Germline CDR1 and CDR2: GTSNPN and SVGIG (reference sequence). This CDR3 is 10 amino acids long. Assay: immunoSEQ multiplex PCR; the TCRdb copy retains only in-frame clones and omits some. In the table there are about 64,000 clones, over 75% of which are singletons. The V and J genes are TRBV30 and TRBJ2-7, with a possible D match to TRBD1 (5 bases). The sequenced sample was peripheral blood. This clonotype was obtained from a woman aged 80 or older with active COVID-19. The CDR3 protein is CAWGDREQYF. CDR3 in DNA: TGTGCCTGGGGCGACAGAGAGCAGTACTTC.